This T cell receptor beta chain stems from a study of cytomegalovirus exposure and HLA in healthy donors. Whole-study findings and limits: As was reported, the HLA-A and HLA-B alleles of most subjects were accurately predicted from TCR beta sequences. HLA allele associations emerged for about 16,000 TCR beta sequences in a later analysis, at 0.05 false discovery rate.

The PCR contained 60 Vbeta and 13 Jbeta primers. Produced via immunoSEQ multiplex PCR; TCRdb's table is partial and in-frame only. The sample lists approximately 79,000 clones; 60% to 85% were seen once. In this sample, this clone turned up a few times. The antigen is undetermined. Germline V gene lookup returns CDR1 MNHNY and CDR2 SVGAGI (reference sequence). Trimming took 2 bases from V and 5 from J, leaving 16 bases between them. CDR3 size: 16 residues. This TCR derives from a man aged 35 to 55 in good health and CMV-seronegative. Material for sequencing was PBMCs. This sequence joins TRBV6-6 and TRBJ2-1, with D tentatively TRBD1 (5 bases). In DNA form, the CDR3 reads TGTGCCAGCAGTTACCCCCTGGGGCGGATCCACAATGAGCAGTTCTTC. Its translation is CASSYPLGRIHNEQFF.